This TCR beta chain derives from a study of T cells in Graves' hyperthyroidism and ophthalmopathy. Study findings and constraints: Ophthalmopathy was told apart from stable hyperthyroidism by a 13 V-J model. Appearing also in blood were most of the thyroid clonotypes expanded above 0.001.

This clonotype was detected many times. Its antigen is not identified. TCR beta CDR3 regions were amplified from RNA transcripts. Primed by the HTBI set, a first-round RT-PCR was run on the TCR CDR3. A single record per CDR3 protein comes from TCRdb applying MiXCR to the multiplex PCR reads. The sample lists 650,000 to 700,000 distinct CDR3 sequences, 17% seen once, with about a sixth in the top ten. Sequencing used blood. The TCR was taken from a man aged 50-59 years with Graves' hyperthyroidism.

CDR3 sequence reads: CASSFPSASYNEQFF. Written as DNA, the CDR3 is TGTGCCAGCAGCTTCCCTAGCGCATCCTACAATGAGCAGTTCTTC. The rearrangement joins TRBV11-1 to TRBJ2-1; possible D gene TRBD2, 6 bases. The V gene's germline CDR1 is SGHAT and CDR2 FQDESV (reference sequence). CDR3 length: 15 amino acids. The germline V and J ends were trimmed by 3 bases and 1 base, with 10 bases remaining between them.